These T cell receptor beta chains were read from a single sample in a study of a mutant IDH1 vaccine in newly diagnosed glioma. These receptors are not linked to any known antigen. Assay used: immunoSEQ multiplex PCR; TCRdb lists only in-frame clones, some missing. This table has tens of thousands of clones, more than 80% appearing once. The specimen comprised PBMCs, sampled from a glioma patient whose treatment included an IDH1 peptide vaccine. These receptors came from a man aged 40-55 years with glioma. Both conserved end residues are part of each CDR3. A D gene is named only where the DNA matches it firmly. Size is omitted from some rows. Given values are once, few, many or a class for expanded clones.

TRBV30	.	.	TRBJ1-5	CAWSVLGGVQPQHF	TGTGCCTGGAGTGTACTTGGAGGGGTTCAGCCCCAGCATTTT
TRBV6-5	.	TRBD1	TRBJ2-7	CASSGPGQGYEQYF	TGTGCCAGCAGTGGACCGGGACAGGGCTACGAGCAGTACTTC
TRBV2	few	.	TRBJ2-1	CATNGRRQLGFEQFF	TGTGCCACAAACGGCAGGCGACAGCTGGGTTTTGAGCAGTTCTTC
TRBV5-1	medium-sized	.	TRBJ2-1	CASSLYGGESYNEQFF	TGCGCCAGCAGCTTGTACGGGGGTGAGTCCTACAATGAGCAGTTCTTC
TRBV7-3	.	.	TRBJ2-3	CASSLDAEDTQYF	TGTGCCAGCAGCCTTGATGCGGAAGATACGCAGTATTTT
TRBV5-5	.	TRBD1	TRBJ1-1	CASSQGQGPREAFF	TGTGCCAGCAGCCAGGGACAGGGGCCCCGTGAAGCTTTCTTT
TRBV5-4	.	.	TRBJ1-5	CASSFSGAKGVSNQPQHF	TGTGCCAGCAGCTTTTCGGGAGCAAAGGGGGTGAGCAATCAGCCCCAGCATTTT
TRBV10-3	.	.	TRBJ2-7	CAISESGFEQYF	TGTGCCATCAGTGAGTCCGGATTCGAGCAGTACTTC
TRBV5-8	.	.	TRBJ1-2	CASSFVGYTF	TGTGCCAGCAGCTTCGTTGGCTACACCTTC
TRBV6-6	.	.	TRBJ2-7	CASTSRDLSSYEQYF	TGTGCCAGCACCTCCCGGGACTTAAGCTCCTACGAGCAGTACTTC
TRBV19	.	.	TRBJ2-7	CASSLKQGTYEQYF	TGTGCCAGTAGCCTTAAACAGGGCACCTACGAGCAGTACTTC
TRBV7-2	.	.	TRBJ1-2	CASSQDRRANYGYTF	TGCGCCAGCAGCCAAGATCGGAGGGCTAACTATGGCTACACCTTC
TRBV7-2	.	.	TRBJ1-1	CASSLSGEGEMF	TGTGCCAGCAGCTTATCAGGGGAGGGGGAGATGTTT
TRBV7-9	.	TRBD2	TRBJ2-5	CASSSRTSGGIGETQYF	TGTGCCAGCAGCTCCCGGACTAGCGGGGGTATCGGAGAGACCCAGTACTTC
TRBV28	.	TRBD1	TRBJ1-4	CASSTGGWGEKLFF	TGTGCCAGCAGTACAGGGGGCTGGGGTGAAAAACTGTTTTTT
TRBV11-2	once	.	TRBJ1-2	CASSFRTVGYTF	TGTGCCAGCAGCTTTAGGACGGTTGGCTACACCTTC
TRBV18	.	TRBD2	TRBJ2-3	CASSPPSSGITQYF	TGTGCCAGCTCACCACCGTCTAGCGGGATCACGCAGTATTTT
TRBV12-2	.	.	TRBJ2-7	CASRLARNTEQYF	TGTGCAAGTCGCTTAGCGCGAAACACCGAGCAGTACTTC
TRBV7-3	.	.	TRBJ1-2	CALNGTFHGYTF	TGTGCCCTAAACGGGACATTTCATGGCTACACCTTC
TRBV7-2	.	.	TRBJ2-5	CASSPTRASQETQYF	TGTGCCAGCAGCCCCACCCGGGCTAGCCAAGAGACCCAGTACTTC
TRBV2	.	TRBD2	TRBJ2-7	CASGTSGGKYEQYF	TGTGCCAGCGGCACTAGCGGGGGGAAATACGAGCAGTACTTC
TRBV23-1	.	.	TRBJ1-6	CASPSPDSYNSPLHF	TGCGCCTCCCCCAGCCCGGACAGCTATAATTCACCCCTCCACTTT
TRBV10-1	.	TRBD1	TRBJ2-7	CASAGTGGSNEQYF	TGCGCCAGCGCCGGGACAGGGGGTTCAAACGAGCAGTACTTC
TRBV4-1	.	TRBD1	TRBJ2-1	CASSQELRTGPGNEQFF	TGCGCCAGCAGCCAAGAACTTCGGACAGGACCGGGGAATGAGCAGTTCTTC
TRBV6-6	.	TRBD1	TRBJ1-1	CASSYSTGSTEAFF	TGTGCCAGCAGTTACTCGACAGGGAGCACTGAAGCTTTCTTT
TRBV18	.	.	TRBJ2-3	CASSPSGRTDTQYF	TGTGCCAGCTCACCGTCGGGCCGCACAGATACGCAGTATTTT
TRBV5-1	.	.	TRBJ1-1	CASSLVGSQNTEAFF	TGCGCCAGCAGCTTGGTCGGCAGCCAGAACACTGAAGCTTTCTTT
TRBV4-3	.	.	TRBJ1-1	CASSQVVNTEAFF	TGCGCCAGCAGCCAGGTGGTGAACACTGAAGCTTTCTTT
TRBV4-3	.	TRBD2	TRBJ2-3	CASSQEGVGTRVDTQYF	TGCGCCAGCAGCCAAGAAGGAGTGGGGACTAGGGTAGATACGCAGTATTTT
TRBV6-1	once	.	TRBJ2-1	CASREFSYNEQFF	TGTGCCAGCAGAGAGTTCTCCTACAATGAGCAGTTCTTC
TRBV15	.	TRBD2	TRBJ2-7	CATSRFGLRTSGPYEQYF	TGTGCCACCAGCCGATTCGGACTAAGGACTAGCGGGCCCTACGAGCAGTACTTC
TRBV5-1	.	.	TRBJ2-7	CASSSAKEQYF	TGCGCCAGCAGCTCGGCGAAGGAGCAGTACTTC
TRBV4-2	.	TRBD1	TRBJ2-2	CASSQGTGNTGELFF	TGTGCCAGCAGCCAAGGGACAGGGAACACCGGGGAGCTGTTTTTT
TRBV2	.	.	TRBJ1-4	CASNQPGHATNEKLFF	TGTGCCAGCAACCAACCGGGACATGCAACTAATGAAAAACTGTTTTTT
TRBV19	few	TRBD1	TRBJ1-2	CASSASGGRLGGYTF	TGTGCCAGTAGTGCCTCAGGGGGTCGCCTAGGCGGCTACACCTTC
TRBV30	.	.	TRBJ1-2	CAWSQGAPLGYTF	TGTGCCTGGAGTCAGGGAGCCCCCCTTGGCTACACCTTC
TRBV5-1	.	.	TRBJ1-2	CASSLDGRFMNGYTF	TGCGCCAGCAGCTTGGACGGCCGGTTTATGAATGGCTACACCTTC
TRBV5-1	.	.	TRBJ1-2	CASSLGKTGFGGYTF	TGCGCCAGCAGCTTGGGGAAAACAGGGTTCGGTGGCTACACCTTC
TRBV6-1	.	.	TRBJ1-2	CASSEYNYGYTF	TGTGCCAGCAGTGAGTACAACTATGGCTACACCTTC
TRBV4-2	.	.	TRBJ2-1	CASSQVQDTYNEQFF	TGTGCCAGCAGCCAAGTCCAGGACACCTACAATGAGCAGTTCTTC
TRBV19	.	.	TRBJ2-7	CASSIGSYEQYF	TGTGCCAGTAGTATAGGATCCTACGAGCAGTACTTC
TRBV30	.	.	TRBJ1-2	CAWSTGLNYGYTF	TGTGCCTGGAGTACAGGATTAAACTATGGCTACACCTTC
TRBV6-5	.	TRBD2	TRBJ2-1	CASSYAGRDNEQFF	TGTGCCAGCAGTTACGCAGGGAGGGACAATGAGCAGTTCTTC
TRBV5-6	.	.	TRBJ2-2	CASRLSFTGELFF	TGTGCCAGCAGGCTTTCCTTCACCGGGGAGCTGTTTTTT
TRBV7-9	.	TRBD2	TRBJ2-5	CASSLASGGGETQYF	TGTGCCAGCAGCTTAGCCTCGGGAGGGGGGGAGACCCAGTACTTC